The rows below give T cell receptor beta chains drawn from one sample of a study of Ad26.COV2.S vaccination and SARS-CoV-2 variants. TCRdb's table, derived via immunoSEQ multiplex PCR, lists solely in-frame clones and lacks some. The sample holds around 370,000 clones, roughly nine tenths seen once. The sequenced sample was peripheral blood, obtained after recovery from COVID-19. These receptors all come from a human donor who had recovered from COVID-19. Both conserved end residues are part of each CDR3. Fields, in order: J gene, D gene, clone size, V gene, CDR3 protein, CDR3 DNA. D genes are given only for firm matches. Clone size is not always given. Where it is, it says once, few, many or a class for expanded clones.

>TRBJ1-1|.|.|TRBV5-1
CASSPTTQNTEAFF
TGCGCCAGCAGCCCTACAACACAGAACACTGAAGCTTTCTTT
>TRBJ2-1|TRBD2|once|TRBV29-1
CSVPSGGAYEQFF
TGCAGCGTCCCGAGCGGGGGGGCTTATGAGCAGTTCTTC
>TRBJ2-3|TRBD2|.|TRBV7-9
CASSSGLVQDTQYF
TGTGCCAGCAGCTCCGGACTAGTTCAGGATACGCAGTATTTT
>TRBJ1-2|.|once|TRBV6-5
CASSRRQEYGYTF
TGTGCCAGCAGCAGGCGACAGGAGTATGGCTACACCTTC
>TRBJ2-1|.|.|TRBV13
CASSYGIKGNEQFF
TGTGCCAGCAGCTACGGGATCAAAGGGAATGAGCAGTTCTTC
>TRBJ2-3|TRBD1|.|TRBV11-3
CASSTGQETDTQYF
TGTGCCAGCAGCACCGGACAGGAGACAGATACGCAGTATTTT
>TRBJ2-2|.|.|TRBV10-3
CAISENTGELFF
TGTGCCATCAGTGAAAACACCGGGGAGCTGTTTTTT
>TRBJ1-1|.|.|TRBV10-1
CASSESRTVNTEAFF
TGCGCCAGCAGTGAGTCTCGGACGGTGAACACTGAAGCTTTCTTT
>TRBJ2-1|TRBD2|.|TRBV7-3
CASSSSGAYNEQFF
TGTGCCAGCAGTTCCAGCGGGGCCTACAATGAGCAGTTCTTC
>TRBJ2-2|TRBD2|once|TRBV7-9
CASRDGLAGNTGELFF
TGTGCCAGCAGAGATGGACTAGCGGGGAACACCGGGGAGCTGTTTTTT
>TRBJ2-1|.|.|TRBV11-2
CASRTPRGIGSGSYNEQFF
TGTGCCAGCAGGACACCCCGGGGTATAGGGTCAGGCTCCTACAATGAGCAGTTCTTC
>TRBJ1-6|TRBD1|.|TRBV10-3
CAISESRGQADSPLHF
TGTGCCATCAGTGAGTCTCGAGGACAGGCGGATTCACCCCTCCACTTT
>TRBJ1-3|.|.|TRBV6-5
CASSYAADSGNTIYF
TGTGCCAGCAGTTACGCAGCCGACTCTGGAAACACCATATATTTT
>TRBJ1-1|.|.|TRBV5-5
CASSLGRSRTEAFF
TGTGCCAGCAGCTTGGGGAGGAGCAGGACTGAAGCTTTCTTT
>TRBJ1-4|.|.|TRBV5-1
CASRTVINEKLFF
TGCGCCAGCCGGACAGTTATTAATGAAAAACTGTTTTTT
>TRBJ1-2|.|.|TRBV5-4
CASRQQGSDGYTF
TGTGCCAGCAGACAACAGGGATCGGACGGCTACACCTTC
>TRBJ2-7|TRBD2|.|TRBV3-1/TRBV3-2
CASSQVPAGAPRDEQYF
TGTGCCAGCAGCCAAGTGCCAGCGGGGGCTCCAAGGGACGAGCAGTACTTC
>TRBJ1-2|.|.|TRBV6-5
CASSLGRTVAGYTF
TGTGCCAGCAGTCTTGGTCGGACCGTGGCTGGCTACACCTTC
>TRBJ1-2|.|.|TRBV5-1
CASSLGAKEGYTF
TGCGCCAGCAGCTTGGGGGCCAAAGAGGGCTACACCTTC
>TRBJ1-5|.|.|TRBV6-6
CASTTEARQPQHF
TGTGCCAGCACAACCGAAGCTCGTCAGCCCCAGCATTTT
>TRBJ2-7|.|.|TRBV11-2
CASSLAARHEQYF
TGTGCCAGCAGCTTAGCAGCCAGACACGAGCAGTACTTC
>TRBJ1-2|.|.|TRBV21-1
CASSTSGTGLNIAYGYTF
TGTGCCAGCAGCACCTCCGGGACAGGGCTTAATATAGCTTATGGCTACACCTTC
>TRBJ2-7|.|.|TRBV4-3
CASSQDSSGSPSPYF
TGCGCCAGCAGCCAAGATTCGTCGGGGAGCCCTTCTCCTTACTTC
>TRBJ2-7|TRBD1|.|TRBV6-5
CASSKEGTGPYEQYF
TGTGCCAGCAGCAAGGAGGGGACAGGTCCATACGAGCAGTACTTC
>TRBJ1-4|TRBD1|.|TRBV27
CASRQQGASEKLFF
TGTGCCAGCAGGCAACAGGGGGCGAGTGAAAAACTGTTTTTT
>TRBJ2-1|.|.|TRBV25-1
CASREGGYEQFF
TGTGCCAGCAGGGAGGGGGGCTATGAGCAGTTCTTC
>TRBJ1-6|.|once|TRBV11-2
CASSLSRGSPLHF
TGTGCCAGCAGCTTATCCAGGGGTTCACCCCTCCACTTT
>TRBJ2-5|TRBD2|.|TRBV9
CASSAELAGGLETQYF
TGTGCCAGCAGCGCCGAACTAGCGGGGGGTTTAGAGACCCAGTACTTC
>TRBJ1-2|TRBD1|.|TRBV12-3/TRBV12-4
CASSWDSTYGYTF
TGTGCCAGCAGTTGGGACAGCACCTATGGCTACACCTTC
>TRBJ1-5|.|.|TRBV9
CASSVAGSSNQPQHF
TGTGCCAGCAGCGTAGCGGGCAGTTCTAATCAGCCCCAGCATTTT
>TRBJ1-1|.|.|TRBV7-9
CASSARDPSNTEAFF
TGTGCCAGCAGCGCCAGGGACCCATCGAACACTGAAGCTTTCTTT
>TRBJ1-5|.|.|TRBV2
CASAPIAENQPQHF
TGTGCCAGCGCACCAATAGCAGAGAATCAGCCCCAGCATTTT
>TRBJ2-3|.|.|TRBV5-1
CASSLSEGADTQYF
TGCGCCAGCAGCTTGTCAGAGGGGGCAGATACGCAGTATTTT
>TRBJ1-5|.|.|TRBV5-3
CARSGLQPQHF
TGTGCCAGAAGCGGGCTTCAGCCCCAGCATTTT
>TRBJ1-5|TRBD1|.|TRBV2
CASMGQGTSQPQHF
TGTGCCAGCATGGGACAGGGAACTTCTCAGCCCCAGCATTTT
>TRBJ2-5|.|.|TRBV29-1
CSVEDLRSRETQYF
TGCAGCGTTGAAGATCTCCGGAGTAGGGAGACCCAGTACTTC
>TRBJ2-5|.|.|TRBV12-3/TRBV12-4
CASRLGVGETQYF
TGTGCCAGCAGATTAGGGGTCGGAGAGACCCAGTACTTC
>TRBJ2-2|.|.|TRBV7-2
CASSLVLGWAGELFF
TGTGCCAGCAGCTTAGTCTTGGGTTGGGCCGGGGAGCTGTTTTTT
>TRBJ2-3|.|.|TRBV10-3
CAISLADTQYF
TGTGCCATCAGTTTGGCAGATACGCAGTATTTT
>TRBJ1-5|TRBD1|.|TRBV6-2/TRBV6-3
CASSYWQGAGQPQHF
TGTGCCAGCAGTTACTGGCAGGGGGCTGGACAGCCCCAGCATTTT
>TRBJ1-5|TRBD1|.|TRBV5-8
CASRLYPGTGGSQPQHF
TGTGCCAGCAGGCTCTACCCCGGGACAGGGGGCAGTCAGCCCCAGCATTTT
>TRBJ1-4|.|once|TRBV5-1
CASSLGQSVNEKLFF
TGCGCCAGCAGCTTGGGACAGAGTGTTAATGAAAAACTGTTTTTT
>TRBJ2-3|.|.|TRBV6-5
CASRWAVTDTQYF
TGTGCCAGTCGGTGGGCCGTTACAGATACGCAGTATTTT
>TRBJ2-7|TRBD2|.|TRBV2
CASSGAGGPPYEQYF
TGTGCCAGCAGTGGGGCGGGGGGTCCTCCCTACGAGCAGTACTTC
>TRBJ1-4|.|.|TRBV5-1
CASSLYSDRELFF
TGCGCCAGCAGCTTGTACAGCGATAGGGAACTGTTTTTT
>TRBJ2-4|.|.|TRBV2
CASMQGDAKNIQYF
TGTGCCAGCATGCAGGGTGATGCCAAAAACATTCAGTACTTC